This record looks at one T cell receptor (beta chain) sequence and its context. Its target is unknown. The protocol was immunoSEQ multiplex PCR, while the TCRdb copy is restricted to in-frame clones and leaves out a portion. The profile shows 2 million to 2.5 million clones, approximately 93% of them singletons. Every donor was a Caucasian adult from Nashville, Tennessee. This entry belongs to a study of shared clonotypes between healthy human individuals. Study-wide results and caveats: Clonotypes that were shared across a handful of donors made up about 4.5% of naive CD4 clonotypes.

Sequencing was carried out using naive CD4+ T cells from PBMCs. Subset denoted: CD45RA+ positively selected. The source of this sequence is a man aged 18 to 29 in good health. Some clones in this sample may be carry-over from other donors' samples.

The DNA of the CDR3 is TGTGCCAGTAGTGACCCACCACTAACTAGAGAAGAGACCCAGTACTTC. Encoded protein: CASSDPPLTREETQYF. The chain links TRBV19 to TRBJ2-5; D may be TRBD2 (5 bases). Germline CDR1 LNHDA, CDR2 SQIVND (reference sequence). V gave up 5 bases and J gave up 3 bases, with 19 bases separating them. This CDR3 is 16 amino acids long.